A single T cell receptor (beta chain) is shown here with its context. This entry is derived from a study of tumor-infiltrating lymphocytes in primary liver carcinoma. Germline DNA was also extracted, with blood RNA taken from unsorted whole blood. It was before surgery that around 4.3 milliliters of peripheral blood were collected. The researchers produced TCR beta cDNA from around 500 ng total RNA with a constant-region primer. Each TCR beta library was derived from three nested multiplex PCR rounds that employed slightly modified ARM-PCR. Running 9 to 11 cycles apiece, the first two PCR rounds relied on TRBV1-TRBV30 forward primers together with a C-beta reverse primer. In TCRdb, the multiplex PCR reads were re-called with MiXCR into one record per CDR3 protein. Among about 350,000 distinct CDR3 sequences, 65% were seen once, and the ten largest hold about 6%. Trimming took 7 bases from V and 4 from J; bases not matched to a gene: 12. The CDR3 spans 15 residues.

The sequence was collected from a man between 35 and 55 years old with primary liver carcinoma and hepatitis B virus infection. The V call is TRBV12-3 or TRBV12-4, the J call TRBJ2-7; TRBD2 matches at 8 bases. Sample: peripheral blood. The CDR3 DNA follows: TGTGCCAGCACCCCCGGGCGAGCGGGAGCATACGAGCAGTACTTC. Protein: CASTPGRAGAYEQYF.